This T cell receptor (beta chain) originates from a study of T cell changes during pregnancy in multiple sclerosis. Sequencing used immunoSEQ multiplex PCR; TCRdb keeps in-frame clones, though not all of them. In the table there are 55,000 to 85,000 clones, 75% to 95% of which are singletons. Specimen: peripheral blood, collected in the third trimester of pregnancy. The clonotype originates from a female donor with multiple sclerosis, enrolled in a pregnancy study.

The CDR3: CASSPLRREGRYEQYF. CDR3 coding DNA: TGTGCCAGCAGCCCGTTGCGGCGGGAGGGAAGGTACGAGCAGTACTTC. The gene calls are TRBV11-2 and TRBJ2-7; 9 bases agree with TRBD2. Trimming removed 5 bases from V and 4 bases from J; junction bases left unmatched: 12. Germline CDR1 reads SGHAT; CDR2 reads FQNNGV. This CDR3 has 16 amino acids.